The count of the clone carrying this T cell receptor beta chain is one. No antigen is known for it. The sample comes from a study of cytomegalovirus exposure and HLA in healthy donors. The study, taken as a whole, reports: Later analysis identified a missense DCLRE1C variant that was linked to TCR beta V- and J-gene trimming.

13 Jbeta primers and 60 Vbeta primers were used for the PCR. Clones were read by immunoSEQ multiplex PCR, and TCRdb kept only the in-frame ones, dropping some. The table has 100,000 to 150,000 clones, approximately 79% seen once. This sequence was found in a man aged 25-45 years in good health and CMV-seronegative. Sequencing was performed on PBMCs.

CDR3 region: CASSPGQGSHGYTF. The DNA of the CDR3 is TGTGCCAGCTCACCGGGACAGGGATCCCATGGCTACACCTTC. The V call is TRBV18, the J call TRBJ1-2; 9 bases fit TRBD1. Germline V gene sequence: CDR1 KGHSH, CDR2 LQKENI. The trim removed 3 bases at V and 6 bases at J, leaving 5 bases unmatched. This CDR3 spans 14 amino acids.